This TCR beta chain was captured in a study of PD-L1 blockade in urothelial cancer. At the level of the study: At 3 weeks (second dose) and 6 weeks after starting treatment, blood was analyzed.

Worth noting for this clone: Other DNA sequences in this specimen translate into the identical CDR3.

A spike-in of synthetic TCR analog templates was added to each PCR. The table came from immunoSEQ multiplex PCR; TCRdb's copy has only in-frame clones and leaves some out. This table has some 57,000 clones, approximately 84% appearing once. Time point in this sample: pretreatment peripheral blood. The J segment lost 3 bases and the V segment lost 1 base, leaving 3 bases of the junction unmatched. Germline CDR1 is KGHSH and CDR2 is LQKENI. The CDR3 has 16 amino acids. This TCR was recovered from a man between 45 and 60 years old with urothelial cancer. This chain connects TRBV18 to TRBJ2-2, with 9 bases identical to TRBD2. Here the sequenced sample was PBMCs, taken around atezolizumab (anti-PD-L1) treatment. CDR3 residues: CASSPLAGADTGELFF. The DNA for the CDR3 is TGTGCCAGCTCACCACTAGCGGGAGCTGACACCGGGGAGCTGTTTTTT.